A single sample gave rise to the 23 T cell receptor beta chains below, sequenced in a study of blood T cells in healthy people across ages. Next came a second PCR, run for 7 to 11 cycles, which used a sample-barcoded 5' primer along with a J-beta primer mix. TCRdb reprocessed the 5' RACE reads via MiXCR and lists one record per CDR3 protein. Among 650,000 to 800,000 distinct CDR3 sequences listed, approximately 44% were seen once. The specimen sequenced was blood. The receptors derive from a man in his sixties in good health.

The J gene is TRBJ2-4, the V gene TRBV21-1; the listed D gene, TRBD1, was not tested against the DNA. TRBV21-1 is labeled a pseudogene. The CDR3 has 13 residues. CDR3 nucleotides: TGTGCCAGCAACCGACAGGGTCCAAACATTCAGTACTTC. It translates to CASNRQGPNIQYF.

This clonotype was counted only a few times. V usage is TRBV7-9 and J usage is TRBJ2-7, with D hard to call. The germline V and J ends were trimmed by 6 bases and 0 bases, with 12 bases remaining between them. Germline assignment: CDR1 SEHNR and CDR2 FQNEAQ (reference sequence). The CDR3 length is 14 residues. CDR3 region: CASSAMDGSYEQYF. The CDR3 DNA reads as TGTGCCAGCAGTGCTATGGACGGCTCCTACGAGCAGTACTTC.

The rearrangement joins TRBV12-3 or TRBV12-4 to TRBJ2-5, with 8 positions matching TRBD1. The ends lost 6 bases at V and 3 bases at J; junction bases unmatched: 6. The CDR3 length is 14 residues. CDR3 DNA: TGTGCCAGCAGGTCTGGACAGGGCGAAGAGACCCAGTACTTC. As protein: CASRSGQGEETQYF.

Here the CDR3 DNA reads TGCAGTGCTAGGAAGGGACTCACAGATACGCAGTATTTT. Protein product: CSARKGLTDTQYF. This chain joins TRBV20-1 and TRBJ2-3, with a weak D call TRBD2 (6 bases). Per the germline V gene, CDR1 is DFQATT and CDR2 is SNEGSKA (reference sequence). There are 13 residues in the CDR3. Deletions cut 3 bases from V and 2 bases from J, with 9 bases between.

On this clonotype itself: Possible read error: a much larger clone is one base away. The chain has TRBV12-3 or TRBV12-4 and TRBJ2-1; D is perhaps TRBD2 (5 bases). This CDR3 region has 12 residues. V was clipped by 8 bases and J by 3 bases, with 8 bases between them. The CDR3 is CASCRDYNEQFF. Here the CDR3 DNA reads TGTGCCAGCTGCCGGGACTACAATGAGCAGTTCTTC.

The chain combines TRBV10-3 with TRBJ2-3; D unresolved. The CDR3 has 14 residues. The V gene lost 0 bases and the J gene lost 3 bases, with 7 bases spanning the gap. The V gene's germline CDR1 is ENHRY and CDR2 SYGVKD. This CDR3 reads CAISESAATDTQYF. CDR3 DNA sequence: TGTGCCATCAGTGAGTCGGCAGCTACAGATACGCAGTATTTT.

This clonotype has just a few counts. The CDR3 sequence: CASSLSGPGNEQFF. As DNA, the CDR3 is TGTGCCAGCAGCTTGAGTGGGCCGGGCAATGAGCAGTTCTTC. This rearrangement joins TRBV12-3 or TRBV12-4 to TRBJ2-1; no reliable D call. With 6 bases removed from V and 6 bases from J, the gap between germline ends came to 15 bases. This CDR3 comprises 14 residues.

The rearrangement links TRBV6-1 to TRBJ2-7; D call uncertain. TRBJ2-5 matches the DNA end more closely, so the J call is doubtful. In germline, CDR1 is MNHNS, CDR2 SASEGT. The CDR3 is 15 residues long. CDR3 coding DNA: TGTGCCAGCAGTCAAACTCGGCGGATTCAAGAGACCCAGTACTTC. Its translation: CASSQTRRIQETQYF.

This clonotype was detected only once. The chain combines TRBV20-1 with TRBJ1-2; 11 bases are a match to TRBD1. The CDR3 is 15 residues long. V shed 3 bases, J shed 5 bases, and the junction held 8 bases outside the gene matches. In germline, CDR1 is DFQATT, CDR2 SNEGSKA (reference sequence). The chain's CDR3 is CSASQGQGVWYGYTF. The CDR3 DNA is TGCAGTGCTAGCCAGGGACAGGGGGTTTGGTATGGCTACACCTTC.

This clonotype has more than one count but fewer than ten. This chain joins TRBV6-5 and TRBJ2-5; 7 nucleotides match TRBD1. This CDR3 is built from 16 residues. Germline V gives CDR1 MNHEY, CDR2 SVGAGI. J was trimmed by 1 base and V by 5 bases; bases with no gene match: 10. CDR3: CASSPYRGVTQETQYF. In nucleotides, the CDR3 is TGTGCCAGCAGTCCTTACAGGGGCGTTACCCAAGAGACCCAGTACTTC.

This sequence joins TRBV11-2 and TRBJ2-1, with no clear D. The DNA end lines up better with TRBJ2-7; the J call may be wrong. The germline V gene encodes CDR1 SGHAT and CDR2 FQNNGV. This CDR3 region has 14 residues. CDR3 DNA: TGTGCCAGCAGCTTGGGAAGAGCATACAATGAGCAGTACTTC. It encodes CASSLGRAYNEQYF.

The chain combines TRBV4-1 with TRBJ1-2, with D perhaps TRBD1 (6 bases). The CDR3 is 14 amino acids. Germline assignment: CDR1 MGHRA and CDR2 YSYEKL. V lost 4 bases to trimming and J lost 8 bases, with 17 bases between them. This chain's CDR3 is CASSPPGGGRGYTF. The CDR3 nucleotides read TGCGCCAGCAGCCCCCCGGGTGGGGGGCGCGGCTACACCTTC.

The rearrangement links TRBV12-3 or TRBV12-4 to TRBJ1-5; D might be TRBD1 (5 bases). The CDR3 spans 16 residues. V was shortened by 5 bases and J by 0 bases, with 14 bases between the two germline ends. Written as DNA, the CDR3 is TGTGCCAGCAGTCCGGTAGGACAATATAGCAATCAGCCCCAGCATTTT. Protein: CASSPVGQYSNQPQHF.

This clonotype was picked up a small number of times. The rearrangement joins TRBV20-1 to TRBJ1-2, with D perhaps matching TRBD1 (5 bases). Trimming left V 1 base short and J 2 bases short, with 5 bases between. Germline assignment: CDR1 DFQATT and CDR2 SNEGSKA (reference sequence). This CDR3 is 12 amino acids long. The DNA for the CDR3 is TGCAGTGCTAGAGCAGGGAACTATGGCTACACCTTC. Encoded protein: CSARAGNYGYTF.

This chain joins TRBV28 and TRBJ2-3; 11 bases agree with TRBD1. CDR1 and CDR2 from the germline V gene are MDHEN and SYDVKM. J was trimmed by 5 bases and V by 6 bases; bases with no gene match: 7. The CDR3 loop spans 15 amino acids. CDR3 sequence (DNA): TGTGCCAGCAGCACACCCGGGACAGGGGGAGATACGCAGTATTTT. This translates into CASSTPGTGGDTQYF.

The rearrangement joins TRBV20-1 to TRBJ2-1, with 8 bases matching TRBD1. V was clipped by 6 bases and J by 0 bases; unmatched bases: 4. This CDR3 is built from 14 residues. Germline CDR1 is DFQATT and CDR2 is SNEGSKA (reference sequence). CDR3 sequence: CSAEDRGSYNEQFF. Written as DNA, the CDR3 is TGCAGTGCCGAAGACAGGGGCTCCTACAATGAGCAGTTCTTC.

This clonotype was seen a few times. V gene TRBV20-1 combines with J gene TRBJ2-7, with 8 bases lining up with TRBD1. The CDR3 runs 13 residues. The germline V gene has CDR1 DFQATT and CDR2 SNEGSKA (reference sequence). Germline trimming cut 3 bases from V and 6 bases from J; bases unmatched to any gene: 7. The CDR3 region has the DNA TGCAGTGCTAGTGGTCAGGGGGCTTTCGAGCAGTACTTC. It is translated as CSASGQGAFEQYF.

A single count supports this clonotype. At one end, the junction sequence differs from germline, possibly due to a read error. The rearrangement uses TRBV4-1 and TRBJ2-2; tentative D call: TRBD1 (7 bases). Germline V gene lookup returns CDR1 MGHRA and CDR2 YSYEKL. This CDR3 is 21 amino acids long. CDR3 sequence: CASSQDRGDSRGARDTGELFF. The CDR3 DNA reads TGCGCCAGCAGCCAAGATCGCGGTGATAGCAGGGGGGCGCGCGACACCGGGGAGCTGTTCTTT.

The chain recombines TRBV7-9 with TRBJ2-3; 12 bases fit TRBD2. CDR1 SEHNR and CDR2 FQNEAQ come from the germline V gene (reference sequence). The V gene end was trimmed by 4 bases and the J gene end by 9 bases; junction bases not matched to a gene: 2. The CDR3 has 13 amino acids. CDR3 coding DNA: TGTGCCAGCAGCTCTGGACTAGCGGGGACGCAGTATTTT. This encodes CASSSGLAGTQYF.

The chain joins TRBV20-1 to TRBJ1-1; D uncertain. This CDR3 has 12 residues. V was clipped by 5 bases and J by 3 bases, with 10 bases between them. CDR1 DFQATT and CDR2 SNEGSKA come from the germline V gene (reference sequence). CDR3 protein: CSAFMVDTEAFF. The CDR3, as DNA: TGCAGTGCTTTCATGGTTGACACTGAAGCTTTCTTT.

In this sample, this clonotype turned up a few times. V and J are TRBV28 and TRBJ2-7; 10 nucleotides match TRBD1. Germline values: CDR1 MDHEN, CDR2 SYDVKM. The CDR3 covers 15 residues. The trim removed 3 bases at V and 4 bases at J, leaving 6 bases unmatched. The CDR3 sequence: CASSFPGTGDYEQYF. The DNA for the CDR3 is TGTGCCAGCAGTTTCCCCGGGACAGGGGATTACGAGCAGTACTTC.

CDR3 sequence: CASRGTGGPYNEQFF. CDR3 sequence (DNA): TGCGCCAGCAGAGGGACGGGGGGCCCTTACAATGAGCAGTTCTTC. J is TRBJ2-1 and V is TRBV5-1; D may be TRBD2 (7 bases). Germline CDR1 and CDR2: SGHRS and YFSETQ. V lost 5 bases to trimming and J lost 4 bases, with 16 bases between them. The CDR3 runs to 15 residues.

This chain uses TRBV27 with TRBJ1-6; D possibly corresponds to TRBD1 (5 bases). The germline V gene has CDR1 MNHEY and CDR2 SMNVEV (reference sequence). This CDR3 contains 15 residues. Trimming took off 7 bases at V and 5 bases at J, with 15 bases between the two ends. CDR3: CASTWVGRDNSPLHF. In DNA, the CDR3 is TGTGCCAGCACCTGGGTGGGGCGTGATAATTCACCCCTCCACTTT.